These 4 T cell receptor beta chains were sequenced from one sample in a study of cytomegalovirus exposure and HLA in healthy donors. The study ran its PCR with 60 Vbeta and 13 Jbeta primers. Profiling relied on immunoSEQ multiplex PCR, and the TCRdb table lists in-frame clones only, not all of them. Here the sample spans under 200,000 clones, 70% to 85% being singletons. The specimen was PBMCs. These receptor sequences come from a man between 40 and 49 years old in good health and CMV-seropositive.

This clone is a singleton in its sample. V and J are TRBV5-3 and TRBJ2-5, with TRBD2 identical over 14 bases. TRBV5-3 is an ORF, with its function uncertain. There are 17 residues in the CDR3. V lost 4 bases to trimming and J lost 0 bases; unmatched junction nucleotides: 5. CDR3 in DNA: TGTGCCAGAAGCCGGACTAGCGGGGGGCCTAACCAAGAGACCCAGTACTTC. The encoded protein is CARSRTSGGPNQETQYF.

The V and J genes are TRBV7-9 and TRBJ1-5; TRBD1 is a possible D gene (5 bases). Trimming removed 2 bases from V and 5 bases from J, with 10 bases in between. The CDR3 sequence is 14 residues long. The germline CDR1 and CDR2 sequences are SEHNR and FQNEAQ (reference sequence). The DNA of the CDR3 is TGTGCCAGCAGCTTAATGGACACTGATCAGCCCCAGCATTTT. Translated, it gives CASSLMDTDQPQHF. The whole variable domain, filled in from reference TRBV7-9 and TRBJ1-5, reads DTGVSQNPRHKITKRGQNVTFRCDPISEHNRLYWYRQTLGQGPEFLTYFQNEAQLEKSRLLSDRFSAERPKGSFSTLEIQRTEQGDSAMYLCASSLMDTDQPQHFGDGTRLSIL.

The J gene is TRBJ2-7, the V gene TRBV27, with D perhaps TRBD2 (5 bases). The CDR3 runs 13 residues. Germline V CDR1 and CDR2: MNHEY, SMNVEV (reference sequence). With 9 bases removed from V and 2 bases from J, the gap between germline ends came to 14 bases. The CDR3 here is CASRRVEAYEQYF. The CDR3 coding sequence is TGTGCCAGTCGGCGGGTTGAAGCCTACGAGCAGTACTTC.

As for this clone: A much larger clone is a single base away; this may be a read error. CDR3 in amino acids: CASSPDRGNTEAFF. In DNA form, the CDR3 reads TGTGCCAGCAGCCCAGACAGGGGGAACACTGAAGCTTTCTTT. The V and J genes are TRBV7-9 and TRBJ1-1, with 8 bases aligning to TRBD1. The CDR3 is made up of 14 amino acids. The V gene end was trimmed by 5 bases and the J gene end by 1 base; junction bases not matched to a gene: 3. Germline V gene lookup returns CDR1 SEHNR and CDR2 FQNEAQ (reference sequence). The full variable domain, completed using reference TRBV7-9 and TRBJ1-1, is DTGVSQNPRHKITKRGQNVTFRCDPISEHNRLYWYRQTLGQGPEFLTYFQNEAQLEKSRLLSDRFSAERPKGSFSTLEIQRTEQGDSAMYLCASSPDRGNTEAFFGQGTRLTVV.